This entry lists 25 T cell receptor beta chains sequenced from one sample in a study of T cell repertoires and HLA-DP antigens. Sequencing used immunoSEQ multiplex PCR; TCRdb keeps in-frame clones, though not all of them. The sample includes about 120,000 clones, nearly 95% of them seen just once. Their antigen targets remain unknown. Sequenced: CD4+ T cells from PBMCs. The receptors originated from a young woman in good health and CMV-seronegative.

The rearrangement uses TRBV6-6 and TRBJ2-7; TRBD1 matches 7 bases. The CDR3 loop spans 13 amino acids. Trimming at V came to 10 bases and at J to 6 bases, leaving 12 bases not matched to a gene. CDR1 is MNHNY, CDR2 SVGAGI, per germline (reference sequence). CDR3 sequence reads: CATGMGDSREQYV. CDR3 in DNA: TGTGCCACCGGGATGGGGGACAGTCGCGAGCAGTACGTC.

The chain uses TRBV7-8 and TRBJ1-2, with TRBD1 as a possible D gene (6 bases). This CDR3 has 19 residues. The germline V gene encodes CDR1 SGHVS and CDR2 FQNEAQ. The V end lost 3 bases, the J end lost 5 bases, and 28 bases lay between the germline ends. The DNA of the CDR3 is TGTGCCAGCAGCTTCGGGGGATGGGGGGGGCCCCGGTTCAATTATGGCTACACCTTC. This sequence encodes CASSFGGWGGPRFNYGYTF.

The chain couples TRBV4-1 to TRBJ1-5; 9 bases are shared with TRBD1. Germline trimming cut 6 bases from V and 12 bases from J; bases unmatched to any gene: 15. Germline assignment: CDR1 MGHRA and CDR2 YSYEKL. The CDR3 consists of 15 residues. Here the CDR3 reads CASSSAPGQGGLQHF. The CDR3 bases are TGCGCCAGCAGTTCGGCCCCGGGACAGGGTGGGCTCCAGCATTTT.

V gene TRBV28 combines with J gene TRBJ2-7; D may be TRBD1 (6 bases). This CDR3 contains 15 residues. V was shortened by 0 bases and J by 3 bases, with 12 bases between the two germline ends. Germline V lookup: CDR1 MDHEN, CDR2 SYDVKM. DNA for the CDR3: TGTGCCAGCAGTTTATGGACCCCGGACAGCTACGAGCAGTACTTC. Residues: CASSLWTPDSYEQYF.

The chain employs TRBV9 and TRBJ2-3, with D maybe TRBD2 (5 bases). Per germline, CDR1 SGDLS and CDR2 YYNGEE. Between the trimmed V and J ends, which lost 0 bases and 0 bases, there was a span of 8 bases. The CDR3 extends over 15 amino acids. CDR3 amino acids: CASSVDGVSTDTQYF. The DNA of the CDR3 is TGTGCCAGCAGCGTAGACGGGGTAAGCACAGATACGCAGTATTTT.

The rearrangement uses TRBV19 and TRBJ1-5; D unclear. Between the trimmed V and J ends, which lost 6 bases and 7 bases, there was a span of 10 bases. This CDR3 is 12 amino acids long. Germline V gene data show CDR1 as LNHDA and CDR2 as SQIVND (reference sequence). For the CDR3, the DNA is TGTGCCAGTAGAGTGGAGGGCCAGCCCCAGCATTTT. This translates into CASRVEGQPQHF.

This rearrangement joins TRBV10-3 to TRBJ2-2; D may correspond to TRBD1 or TRBD2 (6 bases each). There are 14 residues in the CDR3. CDR1 is ENHRY, CDR2 SYGVKD, per germline. V shed 6 bases and J shed 3 bases, with 11 bases lying between them. CDR3 DNA sequence: TGTGCCATCAGACCGAGGGGGGACACCGGGGAGCTGTTTTTT. It codes for CAIRPRGDTGELFF.

This CDR3 is CASSLFAGEQYF. Written as DNA, the CDR3 is TGTGCCAGCAGCTTATTCGCAGGGGAGCAGTACTTC. The V gene is TRBV7-9, the J gene TRBJ2-7; D possibly corresponds to TRBD1 (5 bases). CDR3 length equals 12 residues. CDR1 and CDR2 (germline): SEHNR, FQNEAQ (reference sequence). Deletions cut 2 bases from V and 7 bases from J, with 9 bases between.

The chain links TRBV16 to TRBJ1-1, with 9 positions matching TRBD1. Losses at the gene ends were 2 bases for V and 4 bases for J; bases not matched to a gene: 5. The CDR3 length is 15 residues. In germline, CDR1 is KGHSY, CDR2 FQNENV. The CDR3 loop is CASSQNTGGGTEAFF. The CDR3 bases are TGTGCCAGCAGCCAAAACACAGGGGGCGGCACTGAAGCTTTCTTT.

The V call is TRBV6-5, the J call TRBJ1-5, with D perhaps TRBD1 (5 bases). The CDR3 runs to 15 residues. The V gene lost 8 bases and the J gene lost 3 bases, with 17 bases spanning the gap. CDR1 and CDR2 from the germline V gene are MNHEY and SVGAGI. CDR3 residues: CASSKRRDYNQPQHF. The CDR3 DNA sequence: TGTGCCAGCTCGAAACGCAGGGACTACAATCAGCCCCAGCATTTT.

This clone was recorded a few times. The chain recombines TRBV28 with TRBJ1-4, with D unclear. The germline V and J ends were trimmed by 5 bases and 0 bases, with 13 bases remaining between them. CDR3 length: 16 amino acids. In germline, CDR1 is MDHEN, CDR2 SYDVKM. The CDR3 DNA reads as TGTGCCAGCAGTCTCGGATCTTCCGCAACTAATGAAAAACTGTTTTTT. Protein: CASSLGSSATNEKLFF.

The chain is built from TRBV5-4 and TRBJ2-5, with 7 nucleotides matching TRBD1. The V gene's germline CDR1 is SGHNT and CDR2 YYREEE (reference sequence). V gave up 4 bases and J gave up 1 base; unmatched junction bases: 4. This CDR3 spans 14 amino acids. The CDR3 loop is CASSTGTVQETQYF. The CDR3 bases are TGTGCCAGCAGCACCGGGACAGTCCAAGAGACCCAGTACTTC. The full variable domain, with the rest looked up from reference TRBV5-4 and TRBJ2-5, is ETGVTQSPTHLIKTRGQQVTLRCSSQSGHNTVSWYQQALGQGPQFIFQYYREEENGRGNFPPRFSGLQFPNYSSELNVNALELDDSALYLCASSTGTVQETQYFGPGTRLLVL.

V and J are TRBV5-6 and TRBJ2-5; a weak D match, TRBD1 (6 bases). The CDR3 sequence is 16 residues long. V was clipped by 0 bases and J by 0 bases, with 12 bases between them. Germline V gene lookup returns CDR1 SGHDT and CDR2 YYEEEE. CDR3 DNA: TGTGCCAGCAGCTTGGGGACAGAAACCTACCAAGAGACCCAGTACTTC. This translates into CASSLGTETYQETQYF.

The DNA of the CDR3 is TGTGCCAGCAGCCCCCCGGGACAGCCTAAAAACATTCAGTACTTC. It codes for CASSPPGQPKNIQYF. The rearrangement joins TRBV7-9 to TRBJ2-4; 7 bases map to TRBD1. The J segment lost 4 bases and the V segment lost 5 bases, leaving 8 bases of the junction unmatched. The CDR3 totals 15 residues. The V gene's germline CDR1 is SEHNR and CDR2 FQNEAQ (reference sequence).

J is TRBJ2-1 and V is TRBV12-5, with TRBD2 identical over 9 bases. CDR1 is LGHNT, CDR2 FRNRAP, per germline. The CDR3 contains 17 residues. Unmatched junction bases numbered 11, after V lost 0 bases and J lost 8 bases. CDR3 sequence reads: CASGLVVAGEKPYEQFF. In DNA form, the CDR3 reads TGTGCTAGTGGTTTGGTGGTAGCGGGAGAGAAACCCTATGAGCAGTTCTTC.

This clone was detected only once. This chain connects TRBV28 to TRBJ1-2; a weak D match, TRBD1 (6 bases). This CDR3 is 12 amino acids long. Trimming left V 11 bases short and J 0 bases short, with 10 bases between. From germline, CDR1 is MDHEN and CDR2 SYDVKM. In DNA, the CDR3 is TGTGCCGTGGGGACATCTAACTATGGCTACACCTTC. It specifies CAVGTSNYGYTF.

This clone occurred once. The chain has TRBV2 and TRBJ2-1; D gene unclear. V was shortened by 1 base and J by 8 bases, with 15 bases between the two germline ends. Germline CDR1 and CDR2: SNHLY and FYNNEI. The CDR3 contains 15 residues. In DNA, the CDR3 is TGTGCCAGCAGTGAAGGCCGCGGCACAGTGGATGAGCAGTTCTTC. Amino acid sequence: CASSEGRGTVDEQFF.

The chain links TRBV6-1 to TRBJ1-5, with D unclear. V lost 8 bases to trimming and J lost 8 bases, with 10 bases between them. The CDR3 has 11 residues. Germline CDR1 is MNHNS and CDR2 is SASEGT. CDR3 sequence reads: CASGGIEPQHF. The CDR3 DNA is TGTGCCAGCGGTGGGATTGAGCCCCAGCATTTT.

In its sample, this clone was seen once. V and J are TRBV29-1 and TRBJ2-5; a weak D match, TRBD2 (5 bases). CDR1 is SQVTM, CDR2 ANQGSEA, per germline. The CDR3 spans 13 residues. The V and J ends lost 2 bases and 3 bases respectively, with 10 bases between them. The CDR3 is CSVERWGEETQYF. CDR3 in DNA: TGCAGCGTTGAACGGTGGGGAGAAGAGACCCAGTACTTC.

The J gene is TRBJ2-7, the V gene TRBV18, with D maybe TRBD1 (5 bases). Germline lookup yields CDR1 KGHSH and CDR2 LQKENI. Trimming left V 1 base short and J 3 bases short, with 13 bases between. This CDR3 region has 15 residues. The CDR3 region is CASSPRAGQGYEQYF. For the CDR3, the DNA is TGTGCCAGCTCACCACGGGCCGGGCAGGGCTACGAGCAGTACTTC.

The rearrangement links TRBV7-6 to TRBJ1-4; no reliable D call. Germline V gene lookup returns CDR1 SGHVS and CDR2 FNYEAQ. V dropped 0 bases and J dropped 5 bases, with 16 bases sitting between them. The CDR3 consists of 17 residues. In DNA form, the CDR3 reads TGTGCCAGCAGCTTAGCGAAGATCGGAAGACTGAATGAAAAACTGTTTTTT. Residues: CASSLAKIGRLNEKLFF. Based on the CDR3 plus reference TRBV7-6 and TRBJ1-4, the full variable domain is GAGVSQSPRYKVTKRGQDVALRCDPISGHVSLYWYRQALGQGPEFLTYFNYEAQQDKSGLPNDRFSAERPEGSISTLTIQRTEQRDSAMYRCASSLAKIGRLNEKLFFGSGTQLSVL.

The V and J genes are TRBV6-5 and TRBJ1-1; possibly TRBD1 for D (6 bases). CDR3 size: 16 residues. Between the trimmed V and J ends, which lost 0 bases and 0 bases, there was a span of 11 bases. The germline gives CDR1 MNHEY, CDR2 SVGAGI. Here the CDR3 reads CASSYSRTVMNTEAFF. CDR3 nucleotides: TGTGCCAGCAGTTACTCAAGGACAGTGATGAACACTGAAGCTTTCTTT.

This clone was counted a single time. The J gene is TRBJ2-2, the V gene TRBV27; the match to TRBD2 covers 7 bases. The CDR3 is 17 amino acids. Germline assignment: CDR1 MNHEY and CDR2 SMNVEV (reference sequence). Trimming removed 0 bases from V and 3 bases from J; junction bases left unmatched: 7. The CDR3 DNA follows: TGTGCCAGCAGTTTATCTAGGCCTAGCGGACACACCGGGGAGCTGTTTTTT. It translates to CASSLSRPSGHTGELFF.

The chain links TRBV28 to TRBJ1-2; D remains ambiguous. Germline CDR1 reads MDHEN; CDR2 reads SYDVKM. The CDR3 runs 11 residues. V was trimmed by 5 bases and J by 8 bases, leaving 9 bases between them. CDR3 sequence: CASSEVWGYTF. The DNA of the CDR3 is TGTGCCAGCAGTGAGGTCTGGGGCTACACCTTC.

V is TRBV6-6 and J is TRBJ1-5; TRBD1 aligns across 7 bases. The V segment lost 8 bases and the J segment 0 bases; nucleotides outside the gene matches: 4. From germline, CDR1 is MNHNY and CDR2 SVGAGI (reference sequence). This CDR3 has 14 amino acids. The CDR3 protein is CASLGGGSNQPQHF. The CDR3 DNA reads as TGTGCCAGCTTAGGGGGCGGTAGCAATCAGCCCCAGCATTTT.